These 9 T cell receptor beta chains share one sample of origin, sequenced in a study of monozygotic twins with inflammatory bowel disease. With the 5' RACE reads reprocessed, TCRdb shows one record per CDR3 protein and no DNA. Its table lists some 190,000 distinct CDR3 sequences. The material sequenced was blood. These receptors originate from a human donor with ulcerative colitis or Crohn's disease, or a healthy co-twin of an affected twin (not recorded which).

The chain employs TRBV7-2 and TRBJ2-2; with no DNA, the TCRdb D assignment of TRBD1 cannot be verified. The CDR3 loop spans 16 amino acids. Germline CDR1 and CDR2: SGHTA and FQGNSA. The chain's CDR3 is CASSLIATGSTGELFF.

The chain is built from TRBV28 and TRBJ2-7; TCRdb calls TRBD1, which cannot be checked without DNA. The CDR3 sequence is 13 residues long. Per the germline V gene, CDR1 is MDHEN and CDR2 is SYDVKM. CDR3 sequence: CASSLLWASEQYF.

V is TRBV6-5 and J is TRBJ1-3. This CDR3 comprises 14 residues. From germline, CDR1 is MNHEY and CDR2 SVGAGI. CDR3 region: CASSSRPSGNTIYF.

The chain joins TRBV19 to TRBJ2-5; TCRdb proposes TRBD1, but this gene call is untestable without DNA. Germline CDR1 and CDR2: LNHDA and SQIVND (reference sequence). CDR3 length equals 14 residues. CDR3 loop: CASSRPGVRETQYF.

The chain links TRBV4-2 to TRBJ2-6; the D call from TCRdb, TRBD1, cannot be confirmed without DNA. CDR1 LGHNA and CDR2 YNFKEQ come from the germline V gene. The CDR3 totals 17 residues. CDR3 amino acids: CASSHGQGGSGANVLTF.

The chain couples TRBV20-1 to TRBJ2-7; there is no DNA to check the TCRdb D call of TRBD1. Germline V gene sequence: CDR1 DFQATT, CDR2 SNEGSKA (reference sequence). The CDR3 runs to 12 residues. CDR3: CSALIQGYEQYF.

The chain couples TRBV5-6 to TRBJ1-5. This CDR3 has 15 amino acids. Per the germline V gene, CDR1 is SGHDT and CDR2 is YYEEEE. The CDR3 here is CASSLASGNNQPQHF.

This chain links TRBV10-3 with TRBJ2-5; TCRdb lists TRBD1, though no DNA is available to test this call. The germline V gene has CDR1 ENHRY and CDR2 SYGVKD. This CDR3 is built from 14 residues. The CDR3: CAIRTGQGGETQYF.

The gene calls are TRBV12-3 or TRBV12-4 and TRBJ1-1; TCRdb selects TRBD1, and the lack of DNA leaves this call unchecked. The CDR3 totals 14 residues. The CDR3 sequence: CASSLFPGNTEAFF.